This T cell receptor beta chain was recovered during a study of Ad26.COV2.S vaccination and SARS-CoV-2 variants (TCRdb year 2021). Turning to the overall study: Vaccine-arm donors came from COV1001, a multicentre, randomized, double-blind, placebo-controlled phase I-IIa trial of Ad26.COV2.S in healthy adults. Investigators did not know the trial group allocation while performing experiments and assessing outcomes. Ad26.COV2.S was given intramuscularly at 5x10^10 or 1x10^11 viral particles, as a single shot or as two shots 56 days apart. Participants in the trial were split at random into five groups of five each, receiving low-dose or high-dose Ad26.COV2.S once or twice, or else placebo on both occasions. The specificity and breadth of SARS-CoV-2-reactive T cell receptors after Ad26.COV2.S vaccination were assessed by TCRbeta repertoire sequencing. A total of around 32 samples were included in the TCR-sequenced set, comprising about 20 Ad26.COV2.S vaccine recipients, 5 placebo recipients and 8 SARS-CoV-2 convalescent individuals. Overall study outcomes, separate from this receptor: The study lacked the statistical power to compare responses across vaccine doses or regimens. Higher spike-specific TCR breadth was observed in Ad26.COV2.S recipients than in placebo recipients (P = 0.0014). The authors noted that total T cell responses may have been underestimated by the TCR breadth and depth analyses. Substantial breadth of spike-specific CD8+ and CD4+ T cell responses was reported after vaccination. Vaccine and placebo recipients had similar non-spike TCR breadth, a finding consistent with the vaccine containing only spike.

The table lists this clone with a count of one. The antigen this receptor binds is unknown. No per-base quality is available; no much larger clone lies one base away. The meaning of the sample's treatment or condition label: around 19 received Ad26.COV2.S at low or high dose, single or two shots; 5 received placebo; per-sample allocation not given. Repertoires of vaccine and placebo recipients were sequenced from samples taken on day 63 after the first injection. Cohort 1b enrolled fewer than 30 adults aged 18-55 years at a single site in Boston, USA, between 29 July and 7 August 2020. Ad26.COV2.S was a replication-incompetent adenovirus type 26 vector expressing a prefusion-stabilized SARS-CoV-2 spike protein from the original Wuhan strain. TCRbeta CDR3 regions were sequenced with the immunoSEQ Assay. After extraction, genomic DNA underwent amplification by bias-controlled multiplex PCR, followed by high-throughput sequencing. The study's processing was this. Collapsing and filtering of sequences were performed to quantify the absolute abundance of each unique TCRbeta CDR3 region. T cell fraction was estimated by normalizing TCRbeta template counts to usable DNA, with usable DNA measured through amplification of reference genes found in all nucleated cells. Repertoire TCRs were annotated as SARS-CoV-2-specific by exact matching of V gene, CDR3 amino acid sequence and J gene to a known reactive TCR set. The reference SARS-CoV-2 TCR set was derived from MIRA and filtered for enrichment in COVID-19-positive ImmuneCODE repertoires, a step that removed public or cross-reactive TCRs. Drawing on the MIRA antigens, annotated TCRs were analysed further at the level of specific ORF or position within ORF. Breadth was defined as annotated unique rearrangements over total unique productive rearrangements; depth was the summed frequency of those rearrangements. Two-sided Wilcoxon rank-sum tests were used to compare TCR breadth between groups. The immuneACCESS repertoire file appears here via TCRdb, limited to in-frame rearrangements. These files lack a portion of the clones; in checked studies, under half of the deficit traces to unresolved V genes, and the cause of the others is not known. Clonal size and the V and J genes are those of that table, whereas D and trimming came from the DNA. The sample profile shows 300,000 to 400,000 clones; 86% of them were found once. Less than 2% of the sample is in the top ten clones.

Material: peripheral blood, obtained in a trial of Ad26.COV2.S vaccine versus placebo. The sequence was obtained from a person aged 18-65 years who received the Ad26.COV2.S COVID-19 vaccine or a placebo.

The bases read TGTGCTAGTGGCTCGGACAACACTGAAGCTTTCTTT. Its translation reads: CASGSDNTEAFF. The chain was built from TRBV12-5 and TRBJ1-1, with the identity of the D gene unclear. Its CDR3 holds 12 amino acids, cysteine through phenylalanine. Kept here is only the CDR3 DNA, which spans 36 bases and is read in frame from base 1. The germline V gene provides CDR1 LGHNT and CDR2 FRNRAP. At the junction V is shortened by 6 bases and J by 2 bases, with 7 bases in between.